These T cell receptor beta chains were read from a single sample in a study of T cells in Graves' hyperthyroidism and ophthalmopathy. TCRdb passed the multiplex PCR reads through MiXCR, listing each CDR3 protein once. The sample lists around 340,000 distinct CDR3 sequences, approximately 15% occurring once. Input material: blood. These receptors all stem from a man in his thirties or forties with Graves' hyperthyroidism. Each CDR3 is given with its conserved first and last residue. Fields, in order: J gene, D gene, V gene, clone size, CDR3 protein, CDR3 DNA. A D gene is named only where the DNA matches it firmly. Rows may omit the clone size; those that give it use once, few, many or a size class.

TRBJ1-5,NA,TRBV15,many,CATSREGKGNQPQHF,TGTGCCACCAGCAGAGAGGGGAAAGGGAATCAGCCCCAGCATTTT
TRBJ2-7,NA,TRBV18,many,CASSPRVTPDEQYF,TGTGCCAGCTCACCCAGGGTGACCCCCGACGAGCAGTACTTC
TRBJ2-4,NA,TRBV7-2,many,CASSYSGTSIQYF,TGTGCCAGCAGCTATTCCGGGACTTCGATTCAGTACTTC
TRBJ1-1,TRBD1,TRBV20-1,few,CSARGGTAEAFF,TGCAGTGCTAGAGGTGGGACAGCTGAAGCTTTCTTT
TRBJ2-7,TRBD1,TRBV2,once,CASSAIGGASYEQYF,TGTGCCAGCAGTGCCATAGGGGGCGCCTCCTACGAGCAGTACTTC
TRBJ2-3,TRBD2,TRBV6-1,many,CASSEALRAGVGDTQYF,TGTGCCAGCAGTGAAGCGCTTAGGGCGGGAGTAGGGGATACGCAGTATTTT
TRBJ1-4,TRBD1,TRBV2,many,CASSNDRGNEKLFF,TGTGCCAGCAGTAACGACAGGGGGAATGAAAAACTGTTTTTT
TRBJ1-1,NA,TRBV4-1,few,CASSRTPPAATGTEAFF,TGCGCCAGCAGCCGGACCCCCCCGGCCGCCACTGGCACTGAAGCTTTCTTT
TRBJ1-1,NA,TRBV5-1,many,CASSLDTPPGWNTEAFF,TGCGCCAGCAGCTTGGACACCCCTCCAGGGTGGAACACTGAAGCTTTCTTT
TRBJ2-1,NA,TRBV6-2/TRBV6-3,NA,CASSPPGGEQFF,TGTGCCAGCAGCCCCCCGGGTGGTGAGCAGTTCTTC
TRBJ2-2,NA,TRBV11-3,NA,CASSLAGQGYTGELFF,TGTGCCAGCAGCCTAGCAGGGCAAGGATACACCGGGGAGCTGTTTTTT
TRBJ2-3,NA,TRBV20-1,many,CSARYRGSTDTQYF,TGCAGTGCTAGATACCGGGGGAGCACAGATACGCAGTATTTT
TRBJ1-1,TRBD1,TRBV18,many,CASSPMRQGRTEAFF,TGTGCCAGCTCACCCATGAGACAGGGAAGAACTGAAGCTTTCTTT
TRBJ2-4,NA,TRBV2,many,CASSADSRNIQYF,TGTGCCAGCAGTGCGGACAGTCGGAACATTCAGTACTTC
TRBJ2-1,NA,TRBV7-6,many,CASSLSPNNEQFF,TGTGCCAGCAGCTTATCCCCCAACAATGAGCAGTTCTTC
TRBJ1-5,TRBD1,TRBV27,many,CASRDRGPDQPQHF,TGTGCCAGCAGGGACAGGGGGCCCGATCAGCCCCAGCATTTT
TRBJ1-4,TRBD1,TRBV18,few,CASSPQLKQGTPTNEKLFF,TGTGCCAGCTCACCTCAACTCAAACAGGGGACACCAACTAATGAAAAACTGTTTTTT
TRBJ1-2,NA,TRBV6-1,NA,CASSFGQTSYGYTF,TGTGCCAGCAGTTTTGGACAGACCTCTTATGGCTACACCTTC
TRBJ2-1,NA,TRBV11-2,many,CASSFLDYNEQFF,TGTGCCAGCAGCTTCCTAGACTACAATGAGCAGTTCTTC
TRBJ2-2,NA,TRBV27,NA,CASSLPRPTGELFF,TGTGCCAGCAGTTTACCGAGACCCACCGGGGAGCTGTTTTTT